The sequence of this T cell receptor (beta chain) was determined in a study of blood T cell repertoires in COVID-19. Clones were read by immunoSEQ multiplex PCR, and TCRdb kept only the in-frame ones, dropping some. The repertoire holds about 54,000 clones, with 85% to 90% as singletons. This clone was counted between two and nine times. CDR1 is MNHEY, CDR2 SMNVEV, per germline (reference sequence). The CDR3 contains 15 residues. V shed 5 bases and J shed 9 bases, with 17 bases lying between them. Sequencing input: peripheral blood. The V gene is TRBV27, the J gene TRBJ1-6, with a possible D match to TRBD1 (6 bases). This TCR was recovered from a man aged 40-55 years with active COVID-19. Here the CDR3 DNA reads TGTGCCAGCAGTCCCCAGACAGGAAGGATTTCACCCCTCCACTTT. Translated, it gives CASSPQTGRISPLHF.